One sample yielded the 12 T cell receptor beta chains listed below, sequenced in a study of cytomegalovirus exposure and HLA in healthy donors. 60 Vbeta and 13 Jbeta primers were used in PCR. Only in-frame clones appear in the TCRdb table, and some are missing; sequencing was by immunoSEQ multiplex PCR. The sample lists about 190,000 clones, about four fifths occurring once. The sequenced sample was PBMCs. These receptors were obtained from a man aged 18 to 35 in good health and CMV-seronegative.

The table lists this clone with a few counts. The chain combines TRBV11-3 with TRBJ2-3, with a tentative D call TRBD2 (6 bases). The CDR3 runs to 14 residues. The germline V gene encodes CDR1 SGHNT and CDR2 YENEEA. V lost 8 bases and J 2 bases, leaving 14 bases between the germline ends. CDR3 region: CASSRDSNTDTQYF. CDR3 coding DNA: TGTGCCAGCTCCCGGGACTCAAACACAGATACGCAGTATTTT.

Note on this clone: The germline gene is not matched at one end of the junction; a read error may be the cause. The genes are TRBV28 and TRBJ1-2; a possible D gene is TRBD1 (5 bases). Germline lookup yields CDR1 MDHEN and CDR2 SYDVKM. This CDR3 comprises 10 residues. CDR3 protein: CASSSTVFSF. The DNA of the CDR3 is TGTGCCAGCAGTTCGACAGTTTTCTCCTTC.

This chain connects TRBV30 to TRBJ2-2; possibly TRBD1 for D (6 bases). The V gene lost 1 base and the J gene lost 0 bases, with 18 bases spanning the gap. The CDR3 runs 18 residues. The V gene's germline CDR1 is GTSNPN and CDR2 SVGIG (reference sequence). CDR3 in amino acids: CAWSEFKGDLTNTGELFF. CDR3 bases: TGTGCCTGGAGTGAGTTCAAGGGGGACCTAACGAACACCGGGGAGCTGTTTTTT.

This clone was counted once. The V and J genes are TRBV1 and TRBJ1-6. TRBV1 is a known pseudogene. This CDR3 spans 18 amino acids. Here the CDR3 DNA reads TGCACCAGCAGCCATGGAACTAGGGAAGTTCCACCGGATTCACCCCTCCACTTT. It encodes CTSSHGTREVPPDSPLHF.

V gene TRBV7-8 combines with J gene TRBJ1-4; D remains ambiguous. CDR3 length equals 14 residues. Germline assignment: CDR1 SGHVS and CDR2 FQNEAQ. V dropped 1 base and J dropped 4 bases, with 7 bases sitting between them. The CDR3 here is CASSLGALNEKLFF. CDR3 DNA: TGTGCCAGCAGCTTAGGGGCCCTTAATGAAAAACTGTTTTTT.

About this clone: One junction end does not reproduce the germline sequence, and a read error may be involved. The CDR3 spells CASSLGLSTDTQYF. The CDR3 coding sequence is TGTGCTAGCAGCTTAGGACTAAGCACAGATACGCAGTATTTT. This chain uses TRBV7-7 with TRBJ2-3; possible D gene TRBD2, 6 bases. From germline, CDR1 is SSHAT and CDR2 FNYEAQ (reference sequence). The CDR3 loop spans 14 amino acids. Combining the CDR3 with reference TRBV7-7 and TRBJ2-3 gives the whole variable domain GAGVSQSPRYKVTKRGQDVTLRCDPISSHATLYWYQQALGQGPEFLTYFNYEAQPDKSGLPSDRFSAERPEGSISTLTIQRTEQRDSAMYRCASSLGLSTDTQYFGPGTRLTVL.

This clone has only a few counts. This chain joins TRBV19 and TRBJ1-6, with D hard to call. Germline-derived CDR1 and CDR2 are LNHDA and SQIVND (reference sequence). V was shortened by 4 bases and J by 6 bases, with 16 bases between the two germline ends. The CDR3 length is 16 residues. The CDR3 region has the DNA TGTGCCAGTAGTAGGGTGGAGGGAACGAGTAATTCACCCCTCCACTTT. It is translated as CASSRVEGTSNSPLHF.

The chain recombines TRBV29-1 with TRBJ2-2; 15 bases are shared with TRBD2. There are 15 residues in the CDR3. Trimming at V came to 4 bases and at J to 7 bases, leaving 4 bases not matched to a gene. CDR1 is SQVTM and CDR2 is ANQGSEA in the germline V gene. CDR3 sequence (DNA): TGCAGCGTTGGGACTAGCGGGGGGGCTTACGGGGAGCTGTTTTTT. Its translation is CSVGTSGGAYGELFF.

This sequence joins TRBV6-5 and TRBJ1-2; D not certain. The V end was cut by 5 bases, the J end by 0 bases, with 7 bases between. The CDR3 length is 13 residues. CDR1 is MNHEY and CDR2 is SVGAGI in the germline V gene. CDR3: CASSEAANYGYTF. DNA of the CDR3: TGTGCCAGCAGTGAAGCTGCTAACTATGGCTACACCTTC.

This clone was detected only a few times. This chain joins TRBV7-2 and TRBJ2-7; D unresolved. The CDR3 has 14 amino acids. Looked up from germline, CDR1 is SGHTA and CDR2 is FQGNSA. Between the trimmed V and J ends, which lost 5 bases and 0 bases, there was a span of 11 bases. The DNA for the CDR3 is TGTGCCAGCAGCGCAGAGACTTCCTCCTACGAGCAGTACTTC. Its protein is CASSAETSSYEQYF.

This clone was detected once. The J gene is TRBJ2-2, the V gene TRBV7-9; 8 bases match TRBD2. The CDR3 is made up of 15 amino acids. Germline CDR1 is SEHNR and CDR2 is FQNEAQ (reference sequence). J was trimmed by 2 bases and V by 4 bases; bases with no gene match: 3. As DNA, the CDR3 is TGTGCCAGCAGCTCCGGGAGGGGTAACACCGGGGAGCTGTTTTTT. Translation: CASSSGRGNTGELFF.

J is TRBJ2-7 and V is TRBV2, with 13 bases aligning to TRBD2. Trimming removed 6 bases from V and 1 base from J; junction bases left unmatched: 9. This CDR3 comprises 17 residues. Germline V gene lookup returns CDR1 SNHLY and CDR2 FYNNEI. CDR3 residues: CASSELAGGTRSYEQYF. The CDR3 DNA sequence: TGTGCCAGCAGCGAACTAGCGGGAGGGACGAGGTCCTACGAGCAGTACTTC.